This T cell receptor (beta chain) stems from a study of CD4+ T cells in melanoma. From germline, CDR1 is SGHTA and CDR2 FQGTGA. Unmatched junction bases numbered 6, after V lost 8 bases and J lost 7 bases. This CDR3 has 13 residues. Clones were sequenced by immunoSEQ multiplex PCR, and TCRdb holds only the in-frame ones, with some missing. The table has about 21,000 clones, over 75% seen once. The sequenced material came from cells from a culture (not recorded whether cultured in vitro). The chain uses TRBV7-3 and TRBJ2-7; 12 nucleotides match TRBD1. This TCR was sampled from a human donor with melanoma. The CDR3 bases are TGTGCCAGCGGGTGGGACAGGGGGCGAGAGCAGTACTTC. Protein sequence: CASGWDRGREQYF. The variable domain in full, completed from reference TRBV7-3 and TRBJ2-7, reads GAGVSQTPSNKVTEKGKYVELRCDPISGHTALYWYRQSLGQGPEFLIYFQGTGAADDSGLPNDRFFAVRPEGSVSTLKIQRTERGDSAVYLCASGWDRGREQYFGPGTRLTVT.